A selection of T cell receptor beta chains follows, all from one sample in a study of cytomegalovirus exposure and HLA in healthy donors. This table comes from immunoSEQ multiplex PCR, and its TCRdb copy is limited to in-frame clones, with some not included. Recorded here are 150,000 or so clones; the top ten clones represent roughly 1.3%. The sample was PBMCs. The receptor source for this set is a woman between 55 and 75 years old in good health and CMV-seronegative. The CDR3 runs from the conserved cysteine through the conserved F or W. A D gene is named only where the DNA matches it firmly.

>TRBV6-5|TRBJ2-7|NA
TGTGCCAGCAGGGGCCCTCTTCCCTACGAGCAGTACTTC
CASRGPLPYEQYF
>TRBV5-5|TRBJ2-3|NA
TGTGCCAGCAGCTTCAGGGATACGCAGTATTTT
CASSFRDTQYF
>TRBV18|TRBJ1-2|TRBD1
TGTGCCAGCTCACCCTTCGGACAGGAGTACTGGGGCTACACCTTC
CASSPFGQEYWGYTF
>TRBV6-5|TRBJ2-1|TRBD2
TGTGCCAGCAGCCGAGCGGGAGGGTCTCACAATGAGCAGTTCTTC
CASSRAGGSHNEQFF
>TRBV12-5|TRBJ2-7|TRBD2
TGTGCTAGTGGCATCCCTAGCGGGAGCCCAGAGCAGTACTTC
CASGIPSGSPEQYF
>TRBV11-2|TRBJ1-1|NA
TGTGCCAGCAGCAGGATTACAGGGTTGAACACTGAAGCTTTCTTT
CASSRITGLNTEAFF
>TRBV7-7|TRBJ2-5|TRBD1
TGTGCCAGCAGCTTTGAGGGGGCAGGCGAGACCCAGTACTTC
CASSFEGAGETQYF
>TRBV6-6|TRBJ2-1|TRBD2
TGTGCCAGCAGCGCCCCGGGACTAAAAATATCCAATGAGCAGTTCTTC
CASSAPGLKISNEQFF
>TRBV2|TRBJ2-5|NA
TGTGCCAGCAGTGTAAAAGAGACCCAGTACTTC
CASSVKETQYF
>TRBV18|TRBJ2-3|NA
TGTGCCAGCTCACCCCCCCAGGGCCGGACAGATACGCAGTATTTT
CASSPPQGRTDTQYF
>TRBV19|TRBJ2-7|TRBD1
TGTGCCAGTAGTAATACAGGGGGCGCTTCCGAGCAGTACTTC
CASSNTGGASEQYF
>TRBV5-1|TRBJ2-3|TRBD2
TGCGCCAGCAGCTTGGACCAGCGGGGGGCACACACAGATACGCAGTATTTT
CASSLDQRGAHTDTQYF
>TRBV4-3|TRBJ2-7|TRBD1
TGCGCCAGCAGATCGGGGAGACAGGGGGCGAGTGAGCAGTACTTC
CASRSGRQGASEQYF
>TRBV6-1|TRBJ2-3|NA
TGTGCCAGCAGTGATACGTGGGCCTTCACAGATACGCAGTATTTT
CASSDTWAFTDTQYF
>TRBV6-1|TRBJ1-2|NA
TGTGCCAGCAGCGGACAGCTCACTAACTATGGCTACACCTTC
CASSGQLTNYGYTF
>TRBV7-6|TRBJ2-1|NA
TGTGCCAGCAGCTTAGGAATGAGGAATGAGCAGTTCTTC
CASSLGMRNEQFF
>TRBV9|TRBJ1-3|TRBD1
TGTGCCAGCAGCGACTCAACAGGGGGAACTGGAAACACCATATATTTT
CASSDSTGGTGNTIYF
>TRBV6-5|TRBJ1-2|NA
TGTGCCAGCAGTTCCGACAGAAACTATGGCTACACCTTC
CASSSDRNYGYTF
>TRBV5-6|TRBJ1-1|TRBD1
TGTGCCAGCAGCTCTCGGACAGGGGTCCGCACTGAAGCTTTCTTT
CASSSRTGVRTEAFF
>TRBV6-6|TRBJ1-4|NA
TGTGCCAGCAGTTCGCTTCTACTCGTGGAGTCTGAAAAACTGTTTTTT
CASSSLLLVESEKLFF
>TRBV15|TRBJ2-3|NA
TGTGCCACCCAAGGGGCAGGCGATACGCAGTATTTT
CATQGAGDTQYF
>TRBV5-1|TRBJ1-5|TRBD1
TGCGCCAGCAGCTTGGAAACAGGGGTTAATCAGCCCCAGCATTTT
CASSLETGVNQPQHF
>TRBV5-1|TRBJ1-1|NA
TGCGCCAGCAGCTTACCGGGGAACACTGAAGCTTTCTTT
CASSLPGNTEAFF
>TRBV4-2|TRBJ1-5|NA
TGTGCCAGCAGCCAAGATAGGAGGGAGGCCCAGCATTTT
CASSQDRREAQHF
>TRBV19|TRBJ2-2|NA
TGTGCCAGTAGTATCGGGTGGCTGGGGGAGCTGTTTTTT
CASSIGWLGELFF
>TRBV7-9|TRBJ2-3|NA
TGTGCCAGCAGCTTAGCCGTGACAGATACGCAGTATTTT
CASSLAVTDTQYF
>TRBV5-4|TRBJ2-2|TRBD2
TGTGCCAGCAGCTTACCAGCGGGGGGTAGCACCGGGGAGCTGTTTTTT
CASSLPAGGSTGELFF
>TRBV4-3|TRBJ2-2|TRBD1
TGCGCCAGCAGCCAAGTTCCTCACAGGGGAACCGGGGAGCTGTTTTTT
CASSQVPHRGTGELFF
>TRBV27|TRBJ2-1|TRBD2
TGTGCCAGCAGACCCACCGGGACTAGTCGGAATGAGCAGTTCTTC
CASRPTGTSRNEQFF
>TRBV18|TRBJ1-5|NA
TGTGCCAGCTCCCGCAGTTTTAACCAGCCCCAGCATTTT
CASSRSFNQPQHF
>TRBV18|TRBJ2-1|NA
TGTGCCAGCTCACCGAGTAATGAGCAGTTCTTC
CASSPSNEQFF
>TRBV10-1|TRBJ2-2|NA
TGCGCCAGCAGTGATCCCCGAGGGGGGGAGCTGTTTTTT
CASSDPRGGELFF
>TRBV5-1|TRBJ2-1|TRBD2
TGCGCCAGCAGCTTGATGCTAGCGGGGGGGCTTGGGGATGAGCAGTTCTTC
CASSLMLAGGLGDEQFF
>TRBV7-9|TRBJ1-5|TRBD1
TGTGCCAGCAGCTTAGTTGAGACAGGGGGTCCTAGCAATCAGCCCCAGCATTTT
CASSLVETGGPSNQPQHF
>TRBV2|TRBJ1-1|NA
TGTGCCAGCAGTGAGGAGGTGAACACTGAAGCTTTCTTT
CASSEEVNTEAFF
>TRBV7-2|TRBJ1-5|NA
TGTGCCAGCAGCGCTCGAGAATATTATAGCAATCAGCCCCAGCATTTT
CASSAREYYSNQPQHF
>TRBV18|TRBJ1-2|TRBD1
TGTGCCAGCTCACCAGGGACAGGGGGCTATGGCTACACCTTC
CASSPGTGGYGYTF
>TRBV27|TRBJ2-2|TRBD2
TGTGCCAGCAGTTTCCTGGGACTAGCGAACACCGGGGAGCTGTTTTTT
CASSFLGLANTGELFF
>TRBV15|TRBJ1-3|NA
TGTGCCACCAGCAGACAACCGGGACACCTAAGCTCTGGAAACACCATATATTTT
CATSRQPGHLSSGNTIYF
>TRBV19|TRBJ2-1|NA
TGTGCCAGTAGCCCGGACAGCCGGGGTGAGCAGTTCTTC
CASSPDSRGEQFF
>TRBV9|TRBJ2-7|NA
TGTGCCAGCAGCACCTGGACAGACTCCTACGAGCAGTACTTC
CASSTWTDSYEQYF
>TRBV7-9|TRBJ1-2|TRBD1
TGTGCCAGCAGGACGACAGGGGGAAACTATGGCTACACCTTC
CASRTTGGNYGYTF
>TRBV27|TRBJ1-1|NA
TGTGCCAGCAGTTTCCGCAGGATGAATGAAGCTTTCTTT
CASSFRRMNEAFF
>TRBV5-6|TRBJ1-2|NA
TGTGCCAGCAGCTTGAGCAGGGGCAGCTATGGCTACACCTTC
CASSLSRGSYGYTF
>TRBV5-4|TRBJ2-7|NA
TGTGCCAGCAGCTTGCGAGGAACCTACGAGCAGTACTTC
CASSLRGTYEQYF
>TRBV2|TRBJ1-5|TRBD1
TGTGCCAGCGAAGAACAGGGGGCGAATCAGCCCCAGCATTTT
CASEEQGANQPQHF
>TRBV9|TRBJ1-1|NA
TGTGCCAGCAGCCCCCGCGGGACGGTGAACACTGAAGCTTTCTTT
CASSPRGTVNTEAFF
>TRBV9|TRBJ2-2|TRBD1
TGTGCCAGCAGCCCCGGGACAGTCACCGGGGAGCTGTTTTTT
CASSPGTVTGELFF
>TRBV9|TRBJ1-2|TRBD1
TGTGCCAGCAGCGTGGAGGGGGCACAGGGCTACACCTTC
CASSVEGAQGYTF